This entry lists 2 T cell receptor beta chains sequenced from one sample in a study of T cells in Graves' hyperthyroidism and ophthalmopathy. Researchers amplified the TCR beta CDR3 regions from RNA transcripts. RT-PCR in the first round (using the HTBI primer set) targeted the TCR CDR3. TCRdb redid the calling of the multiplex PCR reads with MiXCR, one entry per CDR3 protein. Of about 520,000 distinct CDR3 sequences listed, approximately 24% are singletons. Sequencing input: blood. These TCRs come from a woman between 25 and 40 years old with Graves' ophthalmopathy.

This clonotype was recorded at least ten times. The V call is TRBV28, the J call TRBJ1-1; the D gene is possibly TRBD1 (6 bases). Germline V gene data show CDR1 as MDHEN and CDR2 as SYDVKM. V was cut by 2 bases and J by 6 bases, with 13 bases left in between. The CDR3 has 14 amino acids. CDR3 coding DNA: TGTGCCAGCAGTTTACTACAGGGAAAGGCTGAAGCTTTCTTT. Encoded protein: CASSLLQGKAEAFF.

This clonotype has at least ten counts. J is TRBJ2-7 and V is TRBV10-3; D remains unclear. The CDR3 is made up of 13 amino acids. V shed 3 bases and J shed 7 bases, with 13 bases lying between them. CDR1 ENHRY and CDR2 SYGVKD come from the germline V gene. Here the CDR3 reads CAISDQTPSEQYF. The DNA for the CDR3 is TGTGCCATCAGTGACCAGACACCCTCGGAGCAGTACTTC.